This passage covers 12 T cell receptor beta chains from one sample sequenced in a study of blood T cell repertoires in COVID-19. The repertoire was sequenced with immunoSEQ multiplex PCR; TCRdb's copy has only in-frame clones and lacks some. The sample includes under 250,000 clones, approximately 80% seen only once; the top ten take approximately 1.3%. Sequenced material: PBMCs or T cells enriched from blood (not recorded which). The receptor source for this set is a woman between 40 and 50 years old with acute COVID-19.

This chain uses TRBV7-8 with TRBJ2-7, with 9 bases aligning to TRBD1. The ends lost 5 bases at V and 1 base at J; junction bases unmatched: 3. CDR3 length equals 14 residues. Germline-derived CDR1 and CDR2 are SGHVS and FQNEAQ. The CDR3 loop is CASSQGTGSYEQYF. The CDR3, as DNA: TGTGCCAGCAGCCAGGGGACAGGGTCCTACGAGCAGTACTTC.

The gene calls are TRBV9 and TRBJ2-3; 10 nucleotides agree with TRBD2. V lost 2 bases to trimming and J lost 0 bases; unmatched junction nucleotides: 3. The CDR3 loop spans 16 amino acids. Germline V lookup: CDR1 SGDLS, CDR2 YYNGEE. The DNA of the CDR3 is TGTGCCAGCAGCGTGGGACTAGCGTCTAGCACAGATACGCAGTATTTT. Its protein is CASSVGLASSTDTQYF.

The V gene is TRBV28, the J gene TRBJ1-3; 12 nucleotides agree with TRBD1. This CDR3 is 15 amino acids long. CDR1 and CDR2 from the germline V gene are MDHEN and SYDVKM. J lost 7 bases, V lost 8 bases, and 9 bases had no gene match. The CDR3: CASRLPGQGANTIYF. Written as DNA, the CDR3 is TGTGCCAGCCGACTCCCGGGACAGGGGGCGAACACCATATATTTT.

J is TRBJ1-2 and V is TRBV2; D unclear. This CDR3 has 18 residues. The V and J ends lost 7 bases and 0 bases respectively, with 24 bases between them. CDR1 SNHLY and CDR2 FYNNEI come from the germline V gene. The CDR3 nucleotides read TGTGCCAGCACGGGGTTTTCGAAGGGATTACCAGCTAACTATGGCTACACCTTC. Amino acids: CASTGFSKGLPANYGYTF.

This clone occurred once. The chain employs TRBV7-2 and TRBJ2-2; no reliable D call. The V gene lost 4 bases and the J gene lost 7 bases, with 13 bases spanning the gap. In germline, CDR1 is SGHTA, CDR2 FQGNSA. The CDR3 has 14 amino acids. CDR3: CASSYTLPYGELFF. CDR3 DNA sequence: TGTGCCAGCAGCTATACTCTCCCGTACGGGGAGCTGTTTTTT. Full variable domain (remainder filled in from reference TRBV7-2 and TRBJ2-2): GAGVSQSPSNKVTEKGKDVELRCDPISGHTALYWYRQSLGQGLEFLIYFQGNSAPDKSGLPSDRFSAERTGGSVSTLTIQRTQQEDSAVYLCASSYTLPYGELFFGEGSRLTVL.

This chain links TRBV12-3 or TRBV12-4 with TRBJ1-5; D gene ambiguous. This CDR3 has 13 amino acids. V gave up 3 bases and J gave up 5 bases, with 8 bases separating them. CDR3 DNA sequence: TGTGCCAGCAGTTTCGAGGGATATCAGCCCCAGCATTTT. Translated: CASSFEGYQPQHF.

V is TRBV27 and J is TRBJ2-2; 7 nucleotides align to TRBD2. Trimming at V came to 3 bases and at J to 6 bases, leaving 10 bases not matched to a gene. The germline V gene has CDR1 MNHEY and CDR2 SMNVEV (reference sequence). The CDR3 is 16 amino acids. CDR3 nucleotides: TGTGCCAGCAGTTTCTTACTACGACTAGCAGCCGGGGAGCTGTTTTTT. Its protein product is CASSFLLRLAAGELFF.

The table lists this clone with a few counts. The chain links TRBV7-9 to TRBJ1-2; TRBD1 aligns across 7 bases. CDR1 and CDR2 from the germline V gene are SEHNR and FQNEAQ (reference sequence). Trimming removed 0 bases from V and 6 bases from J; junction bases left unmatched: 1. The CDR3 loop spans 13 amino acids. The CDR3 sequence is CASSLAGTDGYTF. Here the CDR3 DNA reads TGTGCCAGCAGCTTAGCTGGGACAGATGGCTACACCTTC.

This sequence joins TRBV5-1 and TRBJ2-7; 11 nucleotides line up with TRBD2. The length of the CDR3 is 14 residues. Per germline, CDR1 SGHRS and CDR2 YFSETQ. The V gene end was trimmed by 1 base and the J gene end by 7 bases; junction bases not matched to a gene: 4. DNA for the CDR3: TGCGCCAGCAGCTTGACTAGCGGGGGAGGTGAGCAGTACTTC. This codes for CASSLTSGGGEQYF.

The chain couples TRBV28 to TRBJ1-5; TRBD1 is a possible D gene (5 bases). This CDR3 is built from 19 residues. Germline V gene sequence: CDR1 MDHEN, CDR2 SYDVKM. Trimming left V 3 bases short and J 2 bases short, with 23 bases between. CDR3 protein: CASSFEDNKGHIGNQPQHF. CDR3 coding DNA: TGTGCCAGCAGTTTTGAGGACAATAAAGGGCATATTGGCAATCAGCCCCAGCATTTT.

A few counts support this clone. The chain uses TRBV15 and TRBJ2-7; tentatively, D is TRBD2 (5 bases). V shed 1 base and J shed 7 bases, with 11 bases lying between them. The CDR3 loop spans 13 amino acids. CDR1 is LNHNV and CDR2 is YYDKDF in the germline V gene (reference sequence). For the CDR3, the DNA is TGTGCCACCAGCAGAGTCCCATCGGGGGAGCAGTACTTC. The encoded protein is CATSRVPSGEQYF.

This clone was picked up one time. The chain employs TRBV7-2 and TRBJ2-4; perhaps TRBD2 as D (6 bases). This CDR3 spans 15 amino acids. Germline values: CDR1 SGHTA, CDR2 FQGNSA. The V end lost 0 bases, the J end lost 7 bases, and 13 bases lay between the germline ends. The CDR3 loop is CASSLAYPAGNIQYF. CDR3 DNA: TGTGCCAGCAGCTTAGCGTACCCTGCGGGGAACATTCAGTACTTC.